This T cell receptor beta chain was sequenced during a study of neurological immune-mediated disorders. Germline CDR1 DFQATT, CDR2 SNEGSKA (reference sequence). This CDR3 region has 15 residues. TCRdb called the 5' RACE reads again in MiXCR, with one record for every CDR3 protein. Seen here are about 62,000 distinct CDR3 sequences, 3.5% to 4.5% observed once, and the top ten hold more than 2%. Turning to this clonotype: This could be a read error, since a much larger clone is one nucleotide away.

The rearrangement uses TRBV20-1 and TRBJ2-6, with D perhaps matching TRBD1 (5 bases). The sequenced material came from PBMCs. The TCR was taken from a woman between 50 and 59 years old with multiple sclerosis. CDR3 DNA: TGCAGTGCTCACATTCAGGGCACTGGGGCCAAAGTCCTGACTTTC. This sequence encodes CSAHIQGTGAKVLTF.